The 12 T cell receptor beta chains below all came from one sample that was sequenced in a study of PD-1 blockade in classical Hodgkin lymphoma. Clones were read by immunoSEQ multiplex PCR, and TCRdb kept only the in-frame ones, dropping some. The table has just under 20,000 clones, around 90% seen once. This sample's time point: cycle 4 day 1 (C4D1), after less than 7 weeks of nivolumab. All patients relapsed after autologous stem cell transplantation, and brentuximab vedotin exposure varied. By magnetic negative selection, CD8+ T cells were isolated from the thawed PBMCs. The input for sequencing was CD8+ T cells from blood, taken before the fourth cycle of nivolumab. The receptors here all came from a human donor with classical Hodgkin lymphoma.

The V and J genes are TRBV30 and TRBJ2-7, with D possibly TRBD1 on 6 matching bases. The V and J ends lost 0 bases and 4 bases respectively, with 13 bases between them. CDR1 is GTSNPN and CDR2 is SVGIG in the germline V gene (reference sequence). This CDR3 comprises 14 residues. CDR3 in amino acids: CAWSVQGQMYEQYF. The CDR3 DNA reads as TGTGCCTGGAGTGTACAGGGACAAATGTACGAGCAGTACTTC.

This chain joins TRBV6-5 and TRBJ2-7, with D perhaps TRBD1 or TRBD2 (5 bases each). Trimming cost V 2 bases and J 5 bases, with 13 bases left between them. Germline V gene sequence: CDR1 MNHEY, CDR2 SVGAGI. This CDR3 has 14 amino acids. The CDR3 protein is CASSYGGRLHEQYF. DNA of the CDR3: TGTGCCAGCAGTTACGGGGGTCGGCTCCACGAGCAGTACTTC.

The rearrangement links TRBV2 to TRBJ2-2; D gene uncertain. V was trimmed by 0 bases and J by 4 bases, leaving 9 bases between them. The CDR3 contains 15 residues. Germline V CDR1 and CDR2: SNHLY, FYNNEI. The CDR3 DNA follows: TGTGCCAGCAGTGAAGCGAGGTGGAGCACCGGGGAGCTGTTTTTT. Amino acids: CASSEARWSTGELFF.

The chain has TRBV7-8 and TRBJ1-1; TRBD1 matches at 8 bases. Germline loops: CDR1 SGHVS, CDR2 FQNEAQ. The CDR3 extends over 15 amino acids. J was trimmed by 7 bases and V by 5 bases; bases with no gene match: 12. CDR3 sequence (DNA): TGTGCCAGCAGCGTACAGGGGACAGGCGTCCTTGAAGCTTTCTTT. It yields the protein CASSVQGTGVLEAFF. The full variable domain, with the rest looked up from reference TRBV7-8 and TRBJ1-1, is GAGVSQSPRYKVAKRGQDVALRCDPISGHVSLFWYQQALGQGPEFLTYFQNEAQLDKSGLPSDRFFAERPEGSVSTLKIQRTQQEDSAVYLCASSVQGTGVLEAFFGQGTRLTVV.

The chain links TRBV27 to TRBJ1-1; TRBD1 aligns across 7 bases. The length of the CDR3 is 14 residues. Germline-derived CDR1 and CDR2 are MNHEY and SMNVEV (reference sequence). The V gene end was trimmed by 0 bases and the J gene end by 7 bases; junction bases not matched to a gene: 5. For the CDR3, the DNA is TGTGCCAGCAGTTTATCCAGGGGGTCGGTTGAAGCTTTCTTT. Its protein is CASSLSRGSVEAFF.

CDR3 coding DNA: TGTGCCAGCAGTTTGGGTAGCGGGAGGGCCTACGAGCAGTACTTC. Its translation: CASSLGSGRAYEQYF. The rearrangement joins TRBV27 to TRBJ2-7; 11 bases are a match to TRBD2. The V gene's germline CDR1 is MNHEY and CDR2 SMNVEV (reference sequence). Trimming took 3 bases from V and 2 from J; bases not matched to a gene: 3. This CDR3 contains 15 residues.

The CDR3 bases are TGTGCCAGCAGCCCCTCTGGAAACACCATATATTTT. Translated: CASSPSGNTIYF. The rearrangement joins TRBV9 to TRBJ1-3; D ambiguous. CDR1 and CDR2 (germline): SGDLS, YYNGEE. The V end was cut by 4 bases, the J end by 0 bases, with 2 bases between. The CDR3 loop spans 12 amino acids.

This rearrangement joins TRBV29-1 to TRBJ2-7, with TRBD1 identical over 7 bases. The ends lost 5 bases at V and 0 bases at J; junction bases unmatched: 10. CDR1 SQVTM and CDR2 ANQGSEA come from the germline V gene. CDR3 size: 15 residues. CDR3 amino acids: CSVTYYRGFSYEQYF. Written as DNA, the CDR3 is TGCAGCGTTACGTATTACAGGGGTTTCTCCTACGAGCAGTACTTC.

This chain joins TRBV25-1 and TRBJ2-1; 10 bases are shared with TRBD2. The V gene end was trimmed by 3 bases and the J gene end by 12 bases; junction bases not matched to a gene: 17. CDR1 and CDR2 (germline): MGHDK, SYGVNS. This CDR3 has 17 amino acids. In DNA, the CDR3 is TGTGCCAGCAGTGACCTCTCCAGCGGGAGGGCCAGGGGGAGGCAGTTCTTC. It encodes CASSDLSSGRARGRQFF.

This clone was seen just once. The gene calls are TRBV4-1 and TRBJ2-1, with 8 bases matching TRBD2. The CDR3 sequence is 16 residues long. The trim removed 0 bases at V and 3 bases at J, leaving 4 bases unmatched. CDR1 is MGHRA, CDR2 YSYEKL, per germline. The CDR3 DNA is TGCGCCAGCAGCCAAGAGAACAGCGGGAGCTACAATGAGCAGTTCTTC. Its protein product is CASSQENSGSYNEQFF.

The rearrangement uses TRBV6-1 and TRBJ2-7; no definite D call. The CDR3 totals 9 residues. Trimming took off 7 bases at V and 8 bases at J, with 6 bases between the two ends. Germline V CDR1 and CDR2: MNHNS, SASEGT. The CDR3 here is CASNVKQYF. CDR3 sequence (DNA): TGTGCCAGCAATGTCAAGCAGTACTTC.

The rearrangement uses TRBV1 and TRBJ2-1; TRBD2, the D gene given by the table, was not confirmed from the DNA. TRBV1 is termed a pseudogene. CDR3 length equals 19 residues. CDR3 residues: CTSSQELLLATSSYNEQFF. The CDR3 DNA reads as TGCACCAGCAGCCAAGAGCTTTTACTAGCGACGAGCTCCTACAATGAGCAGTTCTTC.